The 25 T cell receptor beta chains presented below share a single source sample, sequenced in a study of shared clonotypes between healthy human individuals. Only CD45RO-negative cells positively selected for CCR7 counted as naive CD8 cells, so terminally differentiated effector memory CD45RA+ cells were excluded. Sequencing used immunoSEQ multiplex PCR; TCRdb keeps in-frame clones, though not all of them. The table lists more than 2 million clones, 85% to 95% of them singletons. The sequenced material came from naive CD8+ T cells from PBMCs. These receptors were collected from a man aged 18-30 years in good health. Some clones in this sample may be carry-over from other donors' samples.

The CDR3 DNA sequence: TGCGCCAGCAGCCACCTACGGCCTGGAAACACCATATATTTT. This sequence encodes CASSHLRPGNTIYF. The J gene is TRBJ1-3, the V gene TRBV4-1; D not resolved. Germline V CDR1 and CDR2: MGHRA, YSYEKL. CDR3 length: 14 amino acids. V was cut by 3 bases and J by 2 bases, with 8 bases left in between.

The rearrangement joins TRBV6-1 to TRBJ2-1, with 8 bases identical to TRBD2. CDR1 is MNHNS, CDR2 SASEGT, per germline. J gave up 8 bases and V 3 bases, and 12 bases lay outside the gene matches. The CDR3 covers 16 residues. The CDR3 reads CASSDIRREGPDEQFF. The CDR3 DNA sequence: TGTGCCAGCAGTGATATTCGCCGGGAGGGCCCCGATGAGCAGTTCTTC.

The chain is built from TRBV28 and TRBJ2-7; TRBD2 matches 10 bases. The CDR3 consists of 15 residues. V lost 3 bases, J lost 6 bases, and 8 bases stayed unmatched. CDR1 MDHEN and CDR2 SYDVKM come from the germline V gene. Written as DNA, the CDR3 is TGTGCCAGCAGTTTTTATGCTAGCGGGAGCTCCGAGCAGTACTTC. Translated, it gives CASSFYASGSSEQYF.

This clone was counted between two and nine times. CDR3 amino acids: CASSFGRDRGSSTEAFF. In nucleotides, the CDR3 is TGTGCCAGCAGCTTTGGTCGGGACAGGGGCTCGAGCACTGAAGCTTTCTTT. The chain couples TRBV7-9 to TRBJ1-1; TRBD1 matches at 10 bases. Trimming removed 3 bases from V and 4 bases from J; junction bases left unmatched: 11. The germline V gene has CDR1 SEHNR and CDR2 FQNEAQ (reference sequence). The CDR3 covers 17 residues.

This clone was counted only a few times. This rearrangement joins TRBV14 to TRBJ1-1; 7 nucleotides align to TRBD1. This CDR3 has 15 amino acids. The germline V gene encodes CDR1 SGHDN and CDR2 FVKESK. Trimming took 2 bases from V and 7 from J; bases not matched to a gene: 10. The CDR3: CASSQSYRGLSEAFF. The CDR3 nucleotides are TGTGCCAGCAGCCAATCGTACAGGGGATTAAGTGAAGCTTTCTTT.

The chain carries TRBV28 and TRBJ2-1; D is perhaps TRBD2 (6 bases). This CDR3 contains 15 residues. Germline CDR1 and CDR2: MDHEN and SYDVKM. Trimming took 1 base from V and 9 from J, leaving 16 bases between them. The CDR3 DNA follows: TGTGCCAGCAGTTTATCCGGGACTCCTGTAGGTGAGCAGTTCTTC. Residues: CASSLSGTPVGEQFF.

This chain joins TRBV19 and TRBJ1-4; D is ambiguous. Germline V CDR1 and CDR2: LNHDA, SQIVND (reference sequence). V lost 4 bases and J lost 0, with 12 bases in between. There are 16 residues in the CDR3. CDR3 protein: CASSTLQQTTNEKLFF. For the CDR3, the DNA is TGTGCCAGTAGTACCCTGCAACAGACAACTAATGAAAAACTGTTTTTT.

The gene calls are TRBV10-3 and TRBJ2-5; 13 bases fit TRBD2. Germline loops: CDR1 ENHRY, CDR2 SYGVKD. The CDR3 sequence is 14 residues long. The junction had 5 bases not matched to a gene; V was cut back by 8 bases and J by 5 bases. The chain's CDR3 is CAIGTSGIRETQYF. DNA for the CDR3: TGTGCCATCGGGACTAGCGGGATTAGGGAGACCCAGTACTTC.

The DNA for the CDR3 is TGTGCTAGTGCCATTAGGACTAGTACTGAGCAGTTCTTC. Its translation: CASAIRTSTEQFF. The chain combines TRBV12-5 with TRBJ2-1; 7 bases match TRBD2. CDR3 length: 13 amino acids. V trimming: 7 bases; J trimming: 9 bases; junction bases outside the gene matches: 9. CDR1 and CDR2 (germline): LGHNT, FRNRAP. The variable domain in full, completed from reference TRBV12-5 and TRBJ2-1, reads DARVTQTPRHKVTEMGQEVTMRCQPILGHNTVFWYRQTMMQGLELLAYFRNRAPLDDSGMPKDRFSAEMPDATLATLKIQPSEPRDSAVYFCASAIRTSTEQFFGPGTRLTVL.

V usage is TRBV4-1 and J usage is TRBJ1-4, with 9 bases that match TRBD1. V shed 1 base and J 6 bases; nucleotides not matched to a gene: 3. The CDR3 consists of 15 residues. Germline V gives CDR1 MGHRA, CDR2 YSYEKL. The CDR3 region has the DNA TGCGCCAGCAGCCAAGGCAGGACAGGGGATGAAAAACTGTTTTTT. Protein: CASSQGRTGDEKLFF.

This clone was seen once. The genes are TRBV19 and TRBJ2-7; 15 bases fit TRBD2. V was clipped by 3 bases and J by 0 bases; unmatched bases: 9. The V gene's germline CDR1 is LNHDA and CDR2 SQIVND (reference sequence). CDR3 length: 19 residues. The DNA of the CDR3 is TGTGCCAGTAGTATCGGACTAGCGGGAGGGATTCGGAGCTCCTACGAGCAGTACTTC. This codes for CASSIGLAGGIRSSYEQYF.

On this clone itself: Other nucleotide sequences from this sample produce the same CDR3. DNA for the CDR3: TGTGCCAGCAGTTCCGGATATAGCAATCAGCCCCAGCATTTT. Protein product: CASSSGYSNQPQHF. The chain uses TRBV6-5 and TRBJ1-5; no reliable D call. Germline CDR1 reads MNHEY; CDR2 reads SVGAGI. The CDR3 covers 14 residues. V was clipped by 4 bases and J by 0 bases, with 7 bases between them.

The rearrangement links TRBV25-1 to TRBJ1-1; no clear D gene. The germline V gene has CDR1 MGHDK and CDR2 SYGVNS. The CDR3 has 14 amino acids. V dropped 2 bases and J dropped 7 bases, with 14 bases sitting between them. The CDR3 sequence is CASSEKEVVGEAFF. The CDR3 DNA reads TGTGCCAGCAGTGAAAAAGAGGTTGTCGGTGAAGCTTTCTTT.

The chain has TRBV7-6 and TRBJ1-5; D ambiguous. Germline V CDR1 and CDR2: SGHVS, FNYEAQ. The CDR3 covers 12 residues. V lost 5 bases to trimming and J lost 5 bases, with 7 bases between them. The CDR3 reads CASSDDDQPQHF. The CDR3 nucleotides are TGTGCCAGCAGCGATGACGATCAGCCCCAGCATTTT.

Note on this clone: This specimen includes other DNA sequences encoding the same CDR3. The chain uses TRBV4-3 and TRBJ2-1, with D perhaps given as TRBD1 or TRBD2 (5 bases each). The CDR3 loop spans 15 amino acids. CDR1 and CDR2 (germline): LGHNA, YSLEER. The V end was cut by 4 bases, the J end by 0 bases, with 10 bases between. The CDR3 region is CASSPGGGSYNEQFF. For the CDR3, the DNA is TGCGCCAGCAGCCCCGGTGGGGGCTCCTACAATGAGCAGTTCTTC.

V gene TRBV28 combines with J gene TRBJ1-1, with D tentatively TRBD1 (6 bases). V was clipped by 5 bases and J by 4 bases, with 20 bases between them. Germline V CDR1 and CDR2: MDHEN, SYDVKM. CDR3 length: 16 amino acids. CDR3 bases: TGTGCCAGCAGTCGAGGGGGGGGTGGAATGGGCACTGAAGCTTTCTTT. This sequence encodes CASSRGGGGMGTEAFF.

This chain's CDR3 is CASSWGTGNPNEQYF. DNA for the CDR3: TGTGCCAGCAGCTGGGGGACAGGGAACCCCAACGAGCAGTACTTC. J is TRBJ2-7 and V is TRBV5-6, with TRBD1 matching over 9 bases. CDR3 length: 15 amino acids. V was pared by 3 bases and J by 5 bases, with 9 bases of the junction left unmatched. Germline V gene sequence: CDR1 SGHDT, CDR2 YYEEEE.

The rearrangement links TRBV6-5 to TRBJ2-5, with a tentative D call TRBD1 (6 bases). Trimming took off 4 bases at V and 0 bases at J, with 15 bases between the two ends. Germline V CDR1 and CDR2: MNHEY, SVGAGI. The CDR3 totals 16 residues. CDR3 region: CASSLGQIEDQETQYF. The CDR3 DNA reads TGTGCCAGCAGTTTAGGACAGATTGAGGACCAAGAGACCCAGTACTTC.

As regards this clone: The sample contains more than one DNA sequence encoding this CDR3. The J gene is TRBJ2-7, the V gene TRBV10-2; D not resolved. CDR1 and CDR2 from the germline V gene are WSHSY and SAAADI. The ends were cut back, 2 bases at V and 1 base at J, with 6 bases in the middle. This CDR3 has 13 residues. Here the CDR3 DNA reads TGCGCCAGCAGTGAGCGCCGGTCCTACGAGCAGTACTTC. Translation: CASSERRSYEQYF.

Details on this clone: In the same sample, other DNA sequences code for this CDR3. The V and J genes are TRBV7-9 and TRBJ1-1, with D possibly TRBD1 on 5 matching bases. This CDR3 comprises 13 residues. Germline CDR1 and CDR2: SEHNR and FQNEAQ (reference sequence). The V and J ends lost 5 bases and 1 base respectively, with 8 bases between them. CDR3: CASSRDRNTEAFF. The CDR3 coding sequence is TGTGCCAGCAGCCGGGACCGGAACACTGAAGCTTTCTTT.

The chain joins TRBV14 to TRBJ2-7; D gene unclear. The V end lost 11 bases, the J end lost 0 bases, and 17 bases lay between the germline ends. CDR1 SGHDN and CDR2 FVKESK come from the germline V gene. The CDR3 runs 14 residues. The DNA of the CDR3 is TGTGCCCGCGCATTGCTGGGCAGCTCCTACGAGCAGTACTTC. Protein product: CARALLGSSYEQYF.

The gene calls are TRBV28 and TRBJ2-5; the match to TRBD1 covers 7 bases. The closer fit of TRBJ2-7 to the DNA end suggests the J call may be wrong. Germline lookup yields CDR1 MDHEN and CDR2 SYDVKM. This CDR3 comprises 13 residues. The chain's CDR3 is CASSYRGSYEQYF. The CDR3 DNA reads TGTGCCAGCAGTTACAGGGGTTCCTACGAGCAGTACTTC.

This rearrangement joins TRBV6-6 to TRBJ1-1; 11 bases map to TRBD1. The CDR3 has 16 amino acids. Germline V gene lookup returns CDR1 MNHNY and CDR2 SVGAGI (reference sequence). The V gene end was trimmed by 5 bases and the J gene end by 6 bases; junction bases not matched to a gene: 11. The CDR3 here is CASSPILGQGVPEAFF. The CDR3 region has the DNA TGTGCCAGCAGTCCTATCCTGGGACAGGGGGTGCCTGAAGCTTTCTTT.

V gene TRBV27 combines with J gene TRBJ2-7, with a weak D call TRBD1 (5 bases). The CDR3 is made up of 14 amino acids. The germline CDR1 and CDR2 sequences are MNHEY and SMNVEV (reference sequence). Trimming shortened V by 5 bases and J by 2 bases, and 13 bases separated the two germline ends. The CDR3 DNA reads TGTGCCAGCAGTCCCCTAGGCAGGGCCTACGAGCAGTACTTC. This gives the protein CASSPLGRAYEQYF.

The gene calls are TRBV29-1 and TRBJ2-3; D gene ambiguous. This CDR3 has 16 residues. V lost 3 bases to trimming and J lost 3 bases, with 19 bases between them. Germline CDR1 and CDR2: SQVTM and ANQGSEA. In nucleotides, the CDR3 is TGCAGCGTTGACGACCTGGAGTGGGGAAGGACAGATACGCAGTATTTT. Amino acid sequence: CSVDDLEWGRTDTQYF.